The source of this TCR beta chain is a study of T cell changes during pregnancy in multiple sclerosis. Assay: immunoSEQ multiplex PCR; the TCRdb copy retains only in-frame clones and omits some. The sample gives tens of thousands of clones, 84% of which show up once; around 0.58% is in the top ten. Germline V lookup: CDR1 SGHNT, CDR2 YENEEA. This CDR3 has 17 residues. The junction had 8 bases not matched to a gene; V was cut back by 4 bases and J by 3 bases. The receptor's source is a female donor with multiple sclerosis, enrolled in a pregnancy study. The sample here was CD4+ T cells from peripheral blood mononuclear cells, taken before pregnancy. The chain is built from TRBV11-3 and TRBJ2-1; 11 nucleotides line up with TRBD2. CDR3 in amino acids: CASSSSGTSGNYNEQFF. The DNA of the CDR3 is TGTGCCAGCAGCTCAAGCGGGACTAGCGGAAACTACAATGAGCAGTTCTTC. The full variable domain, with the rest looked up from reference TRBV11-3 and TRBJ2-1, is EAGVVQSPRYKIIEKKQPVAFWCNPISGHNTLYWYLQNLGQGPELLIRYENEEAVDDSQLPKDRFSAERLKGVDSTLKIQPAELGDSAVYLCASSSSGTSGNYNEQFFGPGTRLTVL.